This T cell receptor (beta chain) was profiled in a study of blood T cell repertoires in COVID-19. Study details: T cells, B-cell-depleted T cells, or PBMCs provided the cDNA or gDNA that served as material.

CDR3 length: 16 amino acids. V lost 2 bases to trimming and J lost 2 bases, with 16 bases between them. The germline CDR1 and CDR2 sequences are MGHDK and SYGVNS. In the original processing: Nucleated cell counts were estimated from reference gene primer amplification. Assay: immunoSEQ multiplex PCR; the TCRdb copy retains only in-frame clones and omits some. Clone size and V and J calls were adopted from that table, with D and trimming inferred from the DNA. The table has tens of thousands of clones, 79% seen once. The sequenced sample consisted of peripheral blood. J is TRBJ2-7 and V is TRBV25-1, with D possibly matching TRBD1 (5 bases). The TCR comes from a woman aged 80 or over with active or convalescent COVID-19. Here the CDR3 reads CASSEPGQFPTYEQYF. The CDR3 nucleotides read TGTGCCAGCAGTGAACCCGGACAATTCCCTACCTACGAGCAGTACTTC.